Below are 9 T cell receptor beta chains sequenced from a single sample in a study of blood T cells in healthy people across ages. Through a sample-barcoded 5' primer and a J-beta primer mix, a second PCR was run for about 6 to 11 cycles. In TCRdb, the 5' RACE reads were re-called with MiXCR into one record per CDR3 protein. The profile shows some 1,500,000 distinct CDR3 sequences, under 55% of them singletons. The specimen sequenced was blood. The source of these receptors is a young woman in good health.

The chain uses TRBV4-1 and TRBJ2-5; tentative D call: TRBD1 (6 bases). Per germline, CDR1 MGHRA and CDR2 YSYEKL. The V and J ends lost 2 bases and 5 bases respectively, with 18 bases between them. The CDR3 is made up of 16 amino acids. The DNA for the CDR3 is TGCGCCAGCAGCCAATCGGCTGGGGGCCCATCGGAGACCCAGTACTTC. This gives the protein CASSQSAGGPSETQYF.

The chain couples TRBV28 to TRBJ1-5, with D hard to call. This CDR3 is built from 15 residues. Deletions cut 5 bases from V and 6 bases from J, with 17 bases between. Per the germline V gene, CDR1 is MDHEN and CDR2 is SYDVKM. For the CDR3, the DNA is TGTGCCAGCAGTCCAGGACGTAGAGGAAGTCAGCCCCAGCATTTT. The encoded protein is CASSPGRRGSQPQHF.

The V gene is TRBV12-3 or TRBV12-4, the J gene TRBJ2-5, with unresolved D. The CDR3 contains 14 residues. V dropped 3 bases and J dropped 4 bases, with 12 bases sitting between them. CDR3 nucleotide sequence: TGTGCCAGCAGTTTGAGTCTAACGGGAGAGACCCAGTACTTC. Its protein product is CASSLSLTGETQYF.

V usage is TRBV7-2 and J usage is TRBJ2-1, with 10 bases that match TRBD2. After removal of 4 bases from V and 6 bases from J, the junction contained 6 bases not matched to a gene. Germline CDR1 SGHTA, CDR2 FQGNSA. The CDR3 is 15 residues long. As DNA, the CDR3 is TGTGCCAGCAGCTCGAGCGGGAGGGGAGGCAATGAGCAGTTCTTC. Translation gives CASSSSGRGGNEQFF.

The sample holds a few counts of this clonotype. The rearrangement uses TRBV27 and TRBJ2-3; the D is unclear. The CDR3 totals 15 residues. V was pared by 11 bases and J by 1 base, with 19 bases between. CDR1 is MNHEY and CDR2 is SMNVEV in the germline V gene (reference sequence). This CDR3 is CARYVRSVGTDTQYF. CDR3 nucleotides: TGTGCCCGATACGTAAGGAGCGTGGGCACAGATACGCAGTATTTT.

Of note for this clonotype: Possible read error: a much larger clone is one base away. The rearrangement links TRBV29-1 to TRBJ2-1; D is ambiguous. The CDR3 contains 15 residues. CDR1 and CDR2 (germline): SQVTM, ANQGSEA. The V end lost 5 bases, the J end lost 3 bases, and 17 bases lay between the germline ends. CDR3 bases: TGCAGCGTTTGTACGTCTAACGGTTACTACAATGAGCAGTTCTTC. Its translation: CSVCTSNGYYNEQFF.

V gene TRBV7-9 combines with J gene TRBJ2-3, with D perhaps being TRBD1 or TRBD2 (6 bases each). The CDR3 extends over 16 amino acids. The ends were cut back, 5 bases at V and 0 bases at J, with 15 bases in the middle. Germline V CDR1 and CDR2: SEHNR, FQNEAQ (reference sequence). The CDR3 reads CASSEGWGASTDTQYF. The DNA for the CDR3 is TGTGCCAGCAGCGAGGGATGGGGGGCAAGCACAGATACGCAGTATTTT.

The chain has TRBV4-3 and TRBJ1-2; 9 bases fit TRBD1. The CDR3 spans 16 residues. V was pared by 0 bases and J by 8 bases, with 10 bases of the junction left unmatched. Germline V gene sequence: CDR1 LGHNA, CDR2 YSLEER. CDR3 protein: CASSQEVEDRGWGYTF. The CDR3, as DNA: TGCGCCAGCAGCCAAGAGGTGGAGGACAGGGGTTGGGGCTACACCTTC.

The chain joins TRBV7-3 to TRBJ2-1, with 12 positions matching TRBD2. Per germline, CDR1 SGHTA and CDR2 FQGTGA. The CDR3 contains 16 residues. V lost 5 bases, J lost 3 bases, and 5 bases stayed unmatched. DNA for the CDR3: TGTGCCAGCAGCCCACTAGCGGGAGGTTTCTACAATGAGCAGTTCTTC. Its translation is CASSPLAGGFYNEQFF.